This T cell receptor beta chain was identified during a study of OX40 agonist ivuxolimab in advanced cancers. Study as a whole: Ivuxolimab is an agonistic anti-OX40 (CD134) antibody, and patients were treated with it.

General observations from the study: Among the nonresponders, some also had low normalized T-cell clonal expansion.

Concerning this clone itself: Its matching antigen is unknown.

The V and J ends lost 0 bases and 6 bases respectively, with 10 bases between them. The CDR3 spans 13 residues. In germline, CDR1 is SQVTM, CDR2 ANQGSEA. Measured with immunoSEQ multiplex PCR; TCRdb has only the in-frame clones, and not every one. The sample carries 80,000 or so clones, approximately 86% recorded once. The sample consisted of CD4+ or CD8+ T cells sorted from blood, taken in a trial of the OX40 agonist ivuxolimab. The sequence derives from an adult with an advanced solid tumor such as melanoma, head and neck, liver or kidney cancer. The chain carries TRBV29-1 and TRBJ2-3; tentative D call: TRBD2 (5 bases). CDR3 in amino acids: CSVEDLLADTQYF. DNA of the CDR3: TGCAGCGTTGAAGATCTTTTAGCGGATACGCAGTATTTT.